This T cell receptor (beta chain) originates from a study of blood T cell repertoires in COVID-19 (dated by TCRdb to the early 2020s). Context from the whole study: Samples from collaborators originated in the United States, Italy and Spain and spanned both the acute and convalescent phases of COVID-19. The prospective study material was composed of cDNA or gDNA derived from T cells, B-cell-depleted T cells, or PBMCs. The repertoires were released in a freely available public database intended as a resource for research on the immune response to SARS-CoV-2. The dataset comprised deeply sampled blood TCRbeta repertoires from subjects exposed to, actively infected with, or recovered from COVID-19. The sample metadata nearly always contained a de-identified subject ID, COVID-19 status, age in years and sex. Where HLA class I and class II types were available, the types were taken from metadata supplied by the sample provider, not from assay-based typing. Samples came from the ongoing ImmuneRACE study (first 160 participants) plus 1,254 subjects from 6 global collaborators.

As concerns this clone: The clone's antigen remains unknown. No quality values exist for individual bases; no much larger clone is one base distant.

What the work shows at the level of the full study, not this receptor alone: The quantity of clinical and demographic metadata differed by source and by participant and was supplied without curation.

TCRbeta CDR3 regions were amplified from genomic DNA by means of the immunoSEQ Assay, a bias-controlled multiplex PCR. The original methods were these. Nucleated cell counts per sample were estimated from amplification of reference gene primers within the assay. To quantify the absolute abundance of each unique TCRbeta CDR3 rearrangement, sequence reads were collapsed and filtered. For each sample, productive Simpson clonality was calculated by taking the square root of Simpson's diversity index across productive rearrangements. Here the immuneACCESS table is served through TCRdb, limited to in-frame sequences with V and J called. Missing clones are a known gap in these copies; in checked studies unresolved V genes cover under half, and the rest lacks a known reason. V, J and clone size are those of that table, while D and trimming were read from the DNA. The sample contains 250,000 or so clones, approximately 90% of them found a single time. About 2.5% of the sample goes to the ten largest clones.

Sequences MDHEN (CDR1) and SYDVKM (CDR2) are obtained from the germline V gene. The CDR3 measures 14 amino acids from cysteine to phenylalanine. CDR3 DNA only is kept here, 42 bases in frame from base 1. The trim is 7 bases for V and 5 bases for J, with a gap of 17 bases between the germline ends. In Seattle, one collaborating source enrolled patients while the infection was active and tracked those patients longitudinally over the course of disease. The collaborating institutions used their own protocols to collect whole blood in K2EDTA tubes. For TCRbeta analysis, collaborators shipped samples as frozen whole blood, isolated PBMCs, or DNA extracted from either of those sample types.

This receptor was taken from a man aged 30-40 years with COVID-19, enrolled during active disease. Recombination connected TRBV28 to TRBJ1-1; possibly the D gene is TRBD1, per 5 matching bases. Sequences were obtained from peripheral blood. The CDR3 protein is CASILGAGWTEAFF. The DNA reads as follows: TGTGCCAGCATCCTAGGGGCAGGGTGGACTGAAGCTTTCTTT.